This TCR beta chain comes out of a study of molecular identifiers for immune sequencing clone quantification. General study points: Amid 750,000 to 1,000,000 naive cells, spiked Jurkat TCR RNA from one cell was reportedly still detectable. Highly expanded clone sizes could be underestimated by identical TCR molecules that share a barcode. Clones that had above 20 RNA copies took up over 99% of effector molecules but under 1% in naive cells.

Comment on this clonotype: Its antigen is unknown.

Trimming shortened V by 5 bases and J by 4 bases, and 18 bases separated the two germline ends. The CDR3 is made up of 15 amino acids. The germline V gene has CDR1 SGDLS and CDR2 YYNGEE. Libraries used roughly 20,000 to 1,000,000 sorted naive CD8 T cells and 10%, 30% or 50% RNA input. In TCRdb, the PCR reads were re-called with MiXCR into one record per CDR3 protein. Among about 510,000 distinct CDR3 sequences listed, roughly 23% were seen once. This chain connects TRBV9 to TRBJ1-1; weak D call: TRBD1 (6 bases). Sequencing was carried out using naive CD8+ T cells from blood, with Jurkat cell RNA spiked in. The sample's subset: FACS-sorted CD8+CD4-CCR7+CD45RA+ naive T cells. This sequence originates from a human donor in good health. Some libraries in this study had Jurkat cell RNA spiked in. The DNA for the CDR3 is TGTGCCAGCAGTGGGGGACAAGAGAGGGGCACTGAAGCTTTCTTT. It yields the protein CASSGGQERGTEAFF.